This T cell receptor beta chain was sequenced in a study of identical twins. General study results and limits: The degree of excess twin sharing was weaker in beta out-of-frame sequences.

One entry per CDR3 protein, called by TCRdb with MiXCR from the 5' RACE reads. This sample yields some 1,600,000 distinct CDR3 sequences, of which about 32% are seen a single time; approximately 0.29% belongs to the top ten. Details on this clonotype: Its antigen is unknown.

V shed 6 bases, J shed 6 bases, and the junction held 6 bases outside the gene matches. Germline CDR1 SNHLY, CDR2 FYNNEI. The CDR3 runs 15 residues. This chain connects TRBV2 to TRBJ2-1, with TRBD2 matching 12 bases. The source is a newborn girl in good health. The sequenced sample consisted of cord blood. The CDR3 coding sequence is TGTGCCAGCAGACCCCTAGCGGGGGGGCTCAATGAGCAGTTCTTC. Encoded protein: CASRPLAGGLNEQFF.